This TCR beta chain came from a study of T-cell memory formation after mild COVID-19. Study background: The two donors had largely donor-specific TCR clusters.

Study findings and constraints: Of the contracting clones, CD4+ ones lay mainly in CM and EM, and CD8+ ones in EMRA. Cross-reactive memory appears to have joined, as suggested by some responding clones showing up in pre-infection memory. Among clones peaking at day 37 in the second wave, SARS-CoV-2 specificity remained unconfirmed.

The germline CDR1 and CDR2 sequences are MNHEY and SVGEGT. Trimming pared 2 bases from V and 1 base from J, leaving 11 bases between. This CDR3 comprises 15 residues. One entry per CDR3 protein results from TCRdb running MiXCR on the 5' RACE reads. The sample holds a few hundred thousand distinct CDR3 sequences; approximately 15% are singletons and the top ten take 22%. A few counts support this clonotype. What it binds is not known. Material for sequencing was PBMCs or a T cell subset sorted from them (not recorded which). The receptor was derived from a man younger than 35 who had mild COVID-19 (a few samples of this study predate the infection). Cell type and time point are not known. The chain has TRBV6-2 or TRBV6-3 and TRBJ1-1; D call uncertain. The CDR3 nucleotides read TGTGCCAGCAGTTACGCATTACCGGCGAACACTGAAGCTTTCTTT. Its protein is CASSYALPANTEAFF.